The TCR beta chain under discussion was sequenced for a study of T cells in Graves' hyperthyroidism and ophthalmopathy. Whole-study findings and limits: Also found in blood were most expanded thyroid clonotypes above 0.001.

Germline CDR1 SNHLY, CDR2 FYNNEI. V lost 6 bases and J lost 4, with 10 bases in between. The CDR3 length is 13 residues. This clonotype was detected ten times or more. The antigen is unknown. RNA transcripts were the template for amplifying TCR beta CDR3 regions. The study used the HTBI primer set for a first-round RT-PCR of the TCR CDR3. TCRdb analysed the multiplex PCR reads with MiXCR anew, one entry per CDR3 protein. The sample lists around 600,000 distinct CDR3 sequences; around a sixth were seen once. This receptor was obtained from a woman aged 25 to 45 with Graves' hyperthyroidism. The chain recombines TRBV2 with TRBJ1-5, with D maybe TRBD1 (6 bases). The sample consisted of blood. CDR3: CASRAGTNQPQHF. In DNA form, the CDR3 reads TGTGCCAGCAGGGCTGGGACAAATCAGCCCCAGCATTTT.